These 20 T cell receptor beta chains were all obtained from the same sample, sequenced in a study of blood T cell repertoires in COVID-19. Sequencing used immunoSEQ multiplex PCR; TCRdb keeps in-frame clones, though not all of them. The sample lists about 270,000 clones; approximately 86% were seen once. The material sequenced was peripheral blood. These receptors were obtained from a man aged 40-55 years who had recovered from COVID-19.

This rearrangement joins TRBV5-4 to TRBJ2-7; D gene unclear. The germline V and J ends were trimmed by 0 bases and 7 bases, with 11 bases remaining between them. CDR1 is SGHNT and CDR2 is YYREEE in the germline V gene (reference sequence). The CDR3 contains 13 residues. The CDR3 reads CASSLGHIGEQYF. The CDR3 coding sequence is TGTGCCAGCAGCTTGGGACATATTGGGGAGCAGTACTTC. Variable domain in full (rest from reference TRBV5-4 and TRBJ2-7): ETGVTQSPTHLIKTRGQQVTLRCSSQSGHNTVSWYQQALGQGPQFIFQYYREEENGRGNFPPRFSGLQFPNYSSELNVNALELDDSALYLCASSLGHIGEQYFGPGTRLTVT.

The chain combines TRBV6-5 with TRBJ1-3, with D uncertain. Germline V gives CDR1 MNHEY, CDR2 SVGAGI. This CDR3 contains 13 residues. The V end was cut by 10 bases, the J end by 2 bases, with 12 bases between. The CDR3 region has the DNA TGTGCCACCGACGACAATACTGGAAACACCATATATTTT. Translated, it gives CATDDNTGNTIYF.

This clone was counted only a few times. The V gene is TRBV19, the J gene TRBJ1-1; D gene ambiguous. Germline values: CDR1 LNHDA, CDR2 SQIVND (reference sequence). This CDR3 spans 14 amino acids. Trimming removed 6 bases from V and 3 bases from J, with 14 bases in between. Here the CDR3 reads CASSSWGVYTEAFF. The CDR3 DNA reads TGTGCCAGTAGCAGCTGGGGAGTTTACACTGAAGCTTTCTTT. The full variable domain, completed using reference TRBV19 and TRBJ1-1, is DGGITQSPKYLFRKEGQNVTLSCEQNLNHDAMYWYRQDPGQGLRLIYYSQIVNDFQKGDIAEGYSVSREKKESFPLTVTSAQKNPTAFYLCASSSWGVYTEAFFGQGTRLTVV.

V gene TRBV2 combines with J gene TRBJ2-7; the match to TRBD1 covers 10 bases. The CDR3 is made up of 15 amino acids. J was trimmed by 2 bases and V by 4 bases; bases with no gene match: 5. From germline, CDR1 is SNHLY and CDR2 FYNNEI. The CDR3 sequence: CASSVYGTGAYEQYF. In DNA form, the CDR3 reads TGTGCCAGCAGTGTTTATGGGACAGGGGCCTACGAGCAGTACTTC. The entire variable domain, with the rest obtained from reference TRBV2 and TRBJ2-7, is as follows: EPEVTQTPSHQVTQMGQEVILRCVPISNHLYFYWYRQILGQKVEFLVSFYNNEISEKSEIFDDQFSVERPDGSNFTLKIRSTKLEDSAMYFCASSVYGTGAYEQYFGPGTRLTVT.

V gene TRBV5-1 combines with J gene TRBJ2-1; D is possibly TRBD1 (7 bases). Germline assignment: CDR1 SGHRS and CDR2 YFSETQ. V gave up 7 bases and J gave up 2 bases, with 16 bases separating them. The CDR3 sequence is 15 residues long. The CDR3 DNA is TGCGCCAGCGAGGCGGGACAGACCCCCTACAATGAGCAGTTCTTC. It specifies CASEAGQTPYNEQFF. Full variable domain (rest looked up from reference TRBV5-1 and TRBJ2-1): KAGVTQTPRYLIKTRGQQVTLSCSPISGHRSVSWYQQTPGQGLQFLFEYFSETQRNKGNFPGRFSGRQFSNSRSEMNVSTLELGDSALYLCASEAGQTPYNEQFFGPGTRLTVL.

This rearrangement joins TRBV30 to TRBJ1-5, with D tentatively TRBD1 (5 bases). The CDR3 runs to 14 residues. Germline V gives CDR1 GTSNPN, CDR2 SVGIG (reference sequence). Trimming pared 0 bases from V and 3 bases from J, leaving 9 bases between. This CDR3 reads CAWSVGQFNQPQHF. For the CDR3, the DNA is TGTGCCTGGAGTGTGGGGCAGTTCAATCAGCCCCAGCATTTT.

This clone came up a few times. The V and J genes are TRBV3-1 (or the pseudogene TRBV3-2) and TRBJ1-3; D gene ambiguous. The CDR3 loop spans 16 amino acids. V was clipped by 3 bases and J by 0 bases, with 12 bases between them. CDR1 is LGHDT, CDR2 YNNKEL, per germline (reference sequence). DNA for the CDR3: TGTGCCAGCAGCCAGAGGAGGGAGAGCTCTGGAAACACCATATATTTT. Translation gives CASSQRRESSGNTIYF.

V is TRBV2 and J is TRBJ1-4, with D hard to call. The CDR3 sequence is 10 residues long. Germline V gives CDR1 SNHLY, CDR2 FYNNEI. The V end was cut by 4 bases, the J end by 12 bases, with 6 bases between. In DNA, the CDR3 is TGTGCCAGCAGTGGTCGGGAACTGTTTTTT. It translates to CASSGRELFF.

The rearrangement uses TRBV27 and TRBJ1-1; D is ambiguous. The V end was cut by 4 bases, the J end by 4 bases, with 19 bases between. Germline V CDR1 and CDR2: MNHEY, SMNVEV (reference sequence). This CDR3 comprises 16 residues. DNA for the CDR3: TGTGCCAGCAGTTCAACGATTCGAGATGTGAGCACTGAAGCTTTCTTT. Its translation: CASSSTIRDVSTEAFF.

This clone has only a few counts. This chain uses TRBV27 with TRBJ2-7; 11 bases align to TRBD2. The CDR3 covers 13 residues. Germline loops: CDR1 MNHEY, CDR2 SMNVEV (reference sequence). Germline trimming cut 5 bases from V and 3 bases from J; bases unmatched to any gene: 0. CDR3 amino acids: CASSGTSGYEQYF. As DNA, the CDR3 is TGTGCCAGCAGTGGGACTAGCGGCTACGAGCAGTACTTC.

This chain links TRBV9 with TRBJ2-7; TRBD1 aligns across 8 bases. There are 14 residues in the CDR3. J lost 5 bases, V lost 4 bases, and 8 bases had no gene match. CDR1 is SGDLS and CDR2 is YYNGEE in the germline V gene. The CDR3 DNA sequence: TGTGCCAGCAGCTCCAGGACAGGGCTCCACGAGCAGTACTTC. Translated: CASSSRTGLHEQYF.

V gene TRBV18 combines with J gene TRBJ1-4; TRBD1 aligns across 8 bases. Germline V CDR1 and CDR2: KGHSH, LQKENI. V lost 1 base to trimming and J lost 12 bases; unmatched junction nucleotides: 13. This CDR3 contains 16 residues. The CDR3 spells CASSPLDAGGARELFF. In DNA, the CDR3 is TGTGCCAGCTCACCACTTGATGCAGGGGGCGCGAGGGAACTGTTTTTT.

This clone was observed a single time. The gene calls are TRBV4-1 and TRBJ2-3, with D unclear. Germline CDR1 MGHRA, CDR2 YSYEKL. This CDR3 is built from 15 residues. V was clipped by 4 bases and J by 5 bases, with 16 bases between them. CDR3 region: CASSPQHDSKDTQYF. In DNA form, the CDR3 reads TGCGCCAGCAGCCCCCAGCACGACTCTAAAGATACGCAGTATTTT.

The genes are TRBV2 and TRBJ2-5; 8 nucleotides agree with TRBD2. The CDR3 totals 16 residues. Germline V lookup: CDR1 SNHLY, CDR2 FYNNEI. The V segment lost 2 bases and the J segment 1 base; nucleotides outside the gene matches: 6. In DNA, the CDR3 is TGTGCCAGCAGTGAATCGATTACTAGCGGCCAAGAGACCCAGTACTTC. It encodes CASSESITSGQETQYF. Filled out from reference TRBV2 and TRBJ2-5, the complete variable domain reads EPEVTQTPSHQVTQMGQEVILRCVPISNHLYFYWYRQILGQKVEFLVSFYNNEISEKSEIFDDQFSVERPDGSNFTLKIRSTKLEDSAMYFCASSESITSGQETQYFGPGTRLLVL.

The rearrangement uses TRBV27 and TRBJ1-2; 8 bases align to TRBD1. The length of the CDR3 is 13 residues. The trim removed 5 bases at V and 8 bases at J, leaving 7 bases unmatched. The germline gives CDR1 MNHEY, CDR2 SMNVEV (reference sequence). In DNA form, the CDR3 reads TGTGCCAGCAGTATAGACAGGGGATGGGGCTACACCTTC. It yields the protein CASSIDRGWGYTF.

The CDR3 loop is CASSLGGTGSRETQYF. In DNA form, the CDR3 reads TGTGCCAGCAGCTTAGGGGGGACAGGGAGTAGGGAGACCCAGTACTTC. The chain has TRBV7-2 and TRBJ2-5, with TRBD1 matching 9 bases. The CDR3 covers 16 residues. V gave up 1 base and J gave up 5 bases; unmatched junction bases: 8. Germline loops: CDR1 SGHTA, CDR2 FQGNSA. The full variable domain, with the rest looked up from reference TRBV7-2 and TRBJ2-5, is GAGVSQSPSNKVTEKGKDVELRCDPISGHTALYWYRQSLGQGLEFLIYFQGNSAPDKSGLPSDRFSAERTGGSVSTLTIQRTQQEDSAVYLCASSLGGTGSRETQYFGPGTRLLVL.

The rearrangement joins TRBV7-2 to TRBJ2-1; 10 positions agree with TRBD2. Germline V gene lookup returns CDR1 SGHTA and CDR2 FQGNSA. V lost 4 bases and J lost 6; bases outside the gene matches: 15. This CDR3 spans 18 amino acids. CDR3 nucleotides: TGTGCCAGCAGCTCCCGACCCATTACTAGCGGGACCCCCAATGAGCAGTTCTTC. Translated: CASSSRPITSGTPNEQFF.

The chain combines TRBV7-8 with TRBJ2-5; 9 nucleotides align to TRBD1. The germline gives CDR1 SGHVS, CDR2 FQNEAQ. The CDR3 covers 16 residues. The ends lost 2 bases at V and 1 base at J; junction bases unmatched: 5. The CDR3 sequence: CASSLMDRGLQETQYF. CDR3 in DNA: TGTGCCAGCAGCTTAATGGACAGGGGACTCCAAGAGACCCAGTACTTC.

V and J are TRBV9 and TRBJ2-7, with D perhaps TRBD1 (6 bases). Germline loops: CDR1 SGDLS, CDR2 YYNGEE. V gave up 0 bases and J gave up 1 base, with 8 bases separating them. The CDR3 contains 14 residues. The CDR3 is CASSVDQGSYEQYF. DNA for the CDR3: TGTGCCAGCAGCGTAGACCAGGGGTCCTACGAGCAGTACTTC.

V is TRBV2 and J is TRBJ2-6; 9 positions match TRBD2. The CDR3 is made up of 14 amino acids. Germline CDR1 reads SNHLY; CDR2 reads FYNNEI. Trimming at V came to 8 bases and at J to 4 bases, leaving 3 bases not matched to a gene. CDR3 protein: CASERGEGANVLTF. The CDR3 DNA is TGTGCCAGCGAGCGGGGGGAGGGGGCCAACGTCCTGACTTTC.